The T cell receptor beta chain under discussion was sequenced for a study of blood T cell repertoires in COVID-19. Study information: Whether acute or convalescent, the COVID-19 samples came from the United States, Italy and Spain. The analysed material was cDNA or gDNA that came from T cells, B-cell-depleted T cells, or PBMCs.

Per the germline V gene, CDR1 is SGHTA and CDR2 is FQGTGA. The V gene end was trimmed by 7 bases and the J gene end by 3 bases; junction bases not matched to a gene: 14. The CDR3 runs to 17 residues. This clone was seen more than once but under ten times. Per the original methods: Amplifying reference gene primers gave estimates of nucleated cell counts. The table came from immunoSEQ multiplex PCR; TCRdb's copy has only in-frame clones and leaves some out. That table supplies the V and J calls and clone size; D and trimming were determined from the DNA. The profile shows over 85,000 clones, about nine tenths of them singletons.

The chain is built from TRBV7-3 and TRBJ1-5; 8 bases align to TRBD1. This clonotype was obtained from a woman of 80 years or more with acute or convalescent COVID-19. The sample comprised peripheral blood. The CDR3 nucleotides read TGTGCCAGCATACAGGGGGTCTCCCACACTCTCAATCAGCCCCAGCATTTT. This codes for CASIQGVSHTLNQPQHF.